This TCR beta chain was profiled in a study of cytomegalovirus exposure and HLA in healthy donors. Study-wide points: In vitro data verified a few CMV-associated chains as specific for CMV antigens. Many donors shared some public TCRs, even though most TCR sequences were rare.

Germline V gene sequence: CDR1 LNHDA, CDR2 SQIVND (reference sequence). V lost 5 bases and J lost 4; bases outside the gene matches: 4. The CDR3 is made up of 13 amino acids. The study drew the donors from its roughly 110-subject validation cohort, separate from the roughly 670-subject first cohort. As regards this clone: Its antigen is still unknown.

Measured with immunoSEQ multiplex PCR; TCRdb has only the in-frame clones, and not every one. The sample includes approximately 76,000 clones, approximately 93% of them seen just once. The source of this sequence is a woman between 18 and 30 years old in good health and CMV-seropositive. This chain connects TRBV19 to TRBJ1-2; 7 bases are shared with TRBD1. Sequencing was performed on PBMCs. In DNA, the CDR3 is TGTGCCAGTAGTTCCCGGACAGGCTATGGCTACACCTTC. Encoded protein: CASSSRTGYGYTF.